The 12 T cell receptor beta chains below come from one sample, sequenced in a study of Graves' ophthalmopathy and Graves' hyperthyroidism. The study amplified TCR beta CDR3 regions using RNA transcripts. The first-round RT-PCR employed HTBI primers together with the Qiagen OneStep RT-PCR kit. A multiplex PCR was then performed as the second round. In TCRdb, the multiplex PCR reads were re-called with MiXCR into one record per CDR3 protein. Found here are 500,000 to 700,000 distinct CDR3 sequences, 22% of them singletons; the top ten hold roughly 6.9%. Sequencing input: peripheral blood. The receptors originated from a woman between 18 and 30 years old with stable Graves' hyperthyroidism. Some clones in this sample may be carry-over from other donors' samples.

V and J are TRBV12-3 or TRBV12-4 and TRBJ1-1; D call uncertain. V was cut by 7 bases and J by 1 base, with 10 bases left in between. The CDR3 has 13 residues. CDR3 nucleotides: TGTGCCAGCACCTGGACGGCGAACACTGAAGCTTTCTTT. Amino acid sequence: CASTWTANTEAFF.

In its sample, this clonotype was seen many times. The genes are TRBV20-1 and TRBJ1-1; weak D call: TRBD1 (5 bases). The V end was cut by 2 bases, the J end by 1 base, with 11 bases between. The germline V gene encodes CDR1 DFQATT and CDR2 SNEGSKA (reference sequence). This CDR3 is 14 amino acids long. Here the CDR3 reads CSARSRGPNTEAFF. The CDR3 DNA reads TGCAGTGCTAGAAGTCGGGGCCCGAACACTGAAGCTTTCTTT.

The chain is built from TRBV30 and TRBJ1-1; 9 positions agree with TRBD1. After removal of 5 bases from V and 0 bases from J, the junction contained 10 bases not matched to a gene. This CDR3 comprises 16 residues. The germline V gene encodes CDR1 GTSNPN and CDR2 SVGIG (reference sequence). CDR3 residues: CAWCPGTGSVNTEAFF. In DNA form, the CDR3 reads TGTGCCTGGTGTCCCGGGACAGGGTCTGTGAACACTGAAGCTTTCTTT.

This clonotype showed up just a few times. The gene calls are TRBV5-1 and TRBJ1-1; no firm D call. The ends were cut back, 6 bases at V and 0 bases at J, with 9 bases in the middle. The germline V gene encodes CDR1 SGHRS and CDR2 YFSETQ. The length of the CDR3 is 13 residues. The CDR3 DNA reads as TGCGCCAGCAACGACCTATTGAACACTGAAGCTTTCTTT. It specifies CASNDLLNTEAFF.

In this sample, this clonotype turned up a few times. This chain uses TRBV11-2 with TRBJ2-2; TRBD2 matches 8 bases. The V segment lost 5 bases and the J segment 7 bases; nucleotides outside the gene matches: 12. Germline lookup yields CDR1 SGHAT and CDR2 FQNNGV. The CDR3 covers 16 residues. CDR3 DNA: TGTGCCAGCAGCCCCTCGCGGGGGGCCTCGAGCGGGGAGCTGTTTTTT. As protein: CASSPSRGASSGELFF.

J is TRBJ2-7 and V is TRBV6-4; TRBD1 is a possible D gene (6 bases). V lost 3 bases and J lost 0, with 9 bases in between. In germline, CDR1 is MRHNA, CDR2 SNTAGT. The CDR3 sequence is 14 residues long. CDR3 DNA sequence: TGTGCCAGCAGTGATCAGGGGATCTCCTACGAGCAGTACTTC. Its translation is CASSDQGISYEQYF.

This chain uses TRBV12-3 or TRBV12-4 with TRBJ1-1, with TRBD1 as a possible D gene (5 bases). The CDR3 loop spans 13 amino acids. The V and J ends lost 8 bases and 7 bases respectively, with 17 bases between them. In DNA form, the CDR3 reads TGTGCCAGCCGGGCACAGGACTCCTATGAAGCTTTCTTT. Amino acid sequence: CASRAQDSYEAFF.

This sequence joins TRBV27 and TRBJ1-2; 7 bases align to TRBD1. V trimming: 3 bases; J trimming: 4 bases; junction bases outside the gene matches: 8. In germline, CDR1 is MNHEY, CDR2 SMNVEV (reference sequence). The CDR3 covers 15 residues. This CDR3 is CASSFSGGRFYGYTF. The CDR3 DNA reads as TGTGCCAGCAGTTTCTCAGGGGGACGCTTCTATGGCTACACCTTC.

This clonotype appeared many times. The V call is TRBV28, the J call TRBJ1-5; 8 bases agree with TRBD1. The CDR3 totals 19 residues. After removal of 5 bases from V and 8 bases from J, the junction contained 23 bases not matched to a gene. Germline V gene data show CDR1 as MDHEN and CDR2 as SYDVKM. CDR3 protein: CASSPLGTGAFSLGKPQHF. Written as DNA, the CDR3 is TGTGCCAGCAGTCCCCTCGGGACAGGCGCCTTTAGTTTGGGAAAGCCCCAGCATTTT.

The V and J genes are TRBV27 and TRBJ1-5, with a possible D match to TRBD1 (5 bases). The CDR3 sequence is 15 residues long. V lost 5 bases to trimming and J lost 2 bases, with 13 bases between them. The germline CDR1 and CDR2 sequences are MNHEY and SMNVEV (reference sequence). Here the CDR3 DNA reads TGTGCCAGCAGTCCCCTCTGGGGACGCAATCAGCCCCAGCATTTT. Protein: CASSPLWGRNQPQHF.

V usage is TRBV6-1 and J usage is TRBJ1-2; 9 nucleotides agree with TRBD1. Germline assignment: CDR1 MNHNS and CDR2 SASEGT. Trimming removed 8 bases from V and 4 bases from J; junction bases left unmatched: 8. The CDR3 sequence is 14 residues long. The CDR3 here is CASFRTGVGYGYTF. Here the CDR3 DNA reads TGTGCCAGCTTCAGGACAGGGGTTGGCTATGGCTACACCTTC.

The gene calls are TRBV3-1 and TRBJ1-2; 8 nucleotides agree with TRBD1. The CDR3 spans 14 residues. Trimming at V came to 1 base and at J to 8 bases, leaving 6 bases not matched to a gene. Germline-derived CDR1 and CDR2 are LGHDT and YNNKEL (reference sequence). The chain's CDR3 is CASSQGRGRVGYTF. The CDR3 bases are TGTGCCAGCAGCCAAGGCAGGGGGCGGGTAGGCTACACCTTC.